In this sample, the clone carrying this TCR beta chain turned up a few times. The sample is drawn from a study of T cells after yellow fever vaccination. Background on the study: The authors prepared low-cell-number fractions using SMART-Seq v4 Ultra Low Input.

TCRdb independently ran MiXCR on the 5' RACE reads; one entry per CDR3 protein. Among some 500,000 distinct CDR3 sequences listed, about 13% were seen once. The CDR3 contains 14 residues. Trimming shortened V by 0 bases and J by 5 bases, and 6 bases separated the two germline ends. Germline V gene data show CDR1 as SGDLS and CDR2 as YYNGEE. This chain links TRBV9 with TRBJ1-6; D not resolved. The sequence was obtained from a man aged 25-40 years who received the YFV17D yellow fever vaccine. Sequenced material: PBMCs, taken on the day of the yellow fever booster vaccination. The CDR3 DNA follows: TGTGCCAGCAGCGTAGGGGGTGATAATTCACCCCTCCACTTT. Its protein product is CASSVGGDNSPLHF.